What follows are 30 T cell receptor beta chains derived from one specimen sequenced in a study of shared clonotypes between healthy human individuals (TCRdb year 2020). The receptor library was made with the immunoSEQ multiplex PCR assay. TCRdb's version of the immuneACCESS table is confined to in-frame rearrangements and falls short of the full clone set. An unresolved V gene accounts for under half of the shortfall where checked; the remainder is of unknown origin. This sample lists 1,500,000 or so clones; about 98.5% were detected once. Jointly, the top ten make up about 0.35% of the sample. The specimen sequenced was naive CD4+ T cells sorted from blood. The cell subset or site label of this sample denotes: CD45RA+ positively selected. All receptors derive from a man between 25 and 39 years old in good health.

CDR3 bases: TGTGCCAGCAGCCAACGCACTAGCTCCTACGAGCAGTACTTC. It codes for CASSQRTSSYEQYF. The V and J genes are TRBV7-2 and TRBJ2-7; TRBD2 might be the D (5 bases). CDR3 size: 14 residues. The V gene's germline CDR1 is SGHTA and CDR2 FQGNSA. V lost 5 bases to trimming and J lost 0 bases, with 11 bases between them.

The chain carries TRBV7-8 and TRBJ2-1; D gene ambiguous. In germline, CDR1 is SGHVS, CDR2 FQNEAQ. There are 12 residues in the CDR3. V was clipped by 0 bases and J by 9 bases, with 6 bases between them. The CDR3 DNA reads as TGTGCCAGCAGCTTAGCCGTTGTTGAGCAGTTCTTC. Translation: CASSLAVVEQFF.

The chain combines TRBV7-2 with TRBJ2-7; no reliable D call. The ends were cut back, 4 bases at V and 1 base at J, with 14 bases in the middle. The CDR3 runs 15 residues. Germline V gives CDR1 SGHTA, CDR2 FQGNSA. CDR3 sequence (DNA): TGTGCCAGCAGCTCCAAGGCTATCGGTTCCTACGAGCAGTACTTC. Translating gives CASSSKAIGSYEQYF.

For this clone: The identical CDR3 is also encoded by other nucleotide sequences in the sample. This CDR3 is CASSVGSDSYEQYF. In nucleotides, the CDR3 is TGTGCCAGCAGCGTAGGATCGGATTCCTACGAGCAGTACTTC. This chain connects TRBV9 to TRBJ2-7, with D uncertain. The germline V gene encodes CDR1 SGDLS and CDR2 YYNGEE. The CDR3 runs to 14 residues. The V gene lost 0 bases and the J gene lost 1 base, with 8 bases spanning the gap.

This clone was seen a single time. The J gene is TRBJ2-1, the V gene TRBV5-1; D is undetermined. CDR3 length equals 17 residues. Germline CDR1 is SGHRS and CDR2 is YFSETQ. V dropped 1 base and J dropped 0 bases, with 14 bases sitting between them. This CDR3 is CASSLIPGVGSYNEQFF. Written as DNA, the CDR3 is TGCGCCAGCAGCTTGATTCCGGGTGTGGGCTCCTACAATGAGCAGTTCTTC.

The chain combines TRBV27 with TRBJ2-7; 7 nucleotides match TRBD2. This CDR3 has 13 amino acids. J was trimmed by 9 bases and V by 2 bases; bases with no gene match: 7. Germline V gene lookup returns CDR1 MNHEY and CDR2 SMNVEV (reference sequence). The CDR3 spells CASSLRTSERQYF. The CDR3 DNA is TGTGCCAGCAGTTTACGAACTAGCGAACGGCAGTACTTC.

The chain has TRBV6-5 and TRBJ1-2; D gene ambiguous. The CDR3 runs to 15 residues. The V gene lost 1 base and the J gene lost 8 bases, with 17 bases spanning the gap. Germline-derived CDR1 and CDR2 are MNHEY and SVGAGI. CDR3 in DNA: TGTGCCAGCAGTTACTTTTCGGGGATGGCTACGGGCTACACCTTC. This sequence encodes CASSYFSGMATGYTF.

The chain has TRBV29-1 and TRBJ2-2, with 12 bases identical to TRBD1. Trimming took 7 bases from V and 5 from J; bases not matched to a gene: 5. This CDR3 region has 14 residues. From germline, CDR1 is SQVTM and CDR2 ANQGSEA. CDR3 amino acids: CSAGTGGWTGELFF. In DNA form, the CDR3 reads TGCAGCGCCGGGACAGGGGGCTGGACCGGGGAGCTGTTTTTT.

The chain recombines TRBV5-1 with TRBJ2-7, with 7 positions matching TRBD1. J gave up 3 bases and V 6 bases, and 12 bases lay outside the gene matches. Germline V gives CDR1 SGHRS, CDR2 YFSETQ. The CDR3 runs to 15 residues. This CDR3 is CASKQGTAMIYEQYF. The CDR3 nucleotides are TGCGCCAGCAAACAGGGGACCGCCATGATCTACGAGCAGTACTTC. The full variable domain, rest sourced from reference TRBV5-1 and TRBJ2-7, is KAGVTQTPRYLIKTRGQQVTLSCSPISGHRSVSWYQQTPGQGLQFLFEYFSETQRNKGNFPGRFSGRQFSNSRSEMNVSTLELGDSALYLCASKQGTAMIYEQYFGPGTRLTVT.

The chain carries TRBV28 and TRBJ2-2; 12 bases fit TRBD2. The V gene end was trimmed by 4 bases and the J gene end by 5 bases; junction bases not matched to a gene: 2. CDR3 size: 15 residues. Germline assignment: CDR1 MDHEN and CDR2 SYDVKM. The CDR3 loop is CASSSGLAGTGELFF. As DNA, the CDR3 is TGTGCCAGCAGTTCCGGACTAGCGGGGACCGGGGAGCTGTTTTTT.

The chain couples TRBV18 to TRBJ1-5, with D perhaps matching TRBD1 (5 bases). The CDR3 sequence is 15 residues long. Trimming left V 3 bases short and J 6 bases short, with 15 bases between. Germline loops: CDR1 KGHSH, CDR2 LQKENI. DNA for the CDR3: TGTGCCAGCTCACCCAAGGGGAGCTTGGGTCAGCCCCAGCATTTT. Translating it yields CASSPKGSLGQPQHF.

The rearrangement uses TRBV18 and TRBJ1-5; no clear D gene. The CDR3 contains 15 residues. CDR1 KGHSH and CDR2 LQKENI come from the germline V gene. The germline V and J ends were trimmed by 3 bases and 2 bases, with 11 bases remaining between them. The CDR3 region is CASSPAGSGNQPQHF. Here the CDR3 DNA reads TGTGCCAGCTCACCGGCAGGTTCAGGCAATCAGCCCCAGCATTTT.

The rearrangement links TRBV10-3 to TRBJ2-3, with a possible D match to TRBD2 (5 bases). There are 17 residues in the CDR3. The germline V gene encodes CDR1 ENHRY and CDR2 SYGVKD. With 4 bases removed from V and 0 bases from J, the gap between germline ends came to 17 bases. The CDR3 bases are TGTGCCATCAGTGGGTCCCAAAGCGGCGCTAGCACAGATACGCAGTATTTT. Amino acid sequence: CAISGSQSGASTDTQYF.

The CDR3 loop reads CASSEGGGANVLTF. The CDR3 nucleotides read TGCGCCAGCAGTGAGGGCGGTGGGGCCAACGTCCTGACTTTC. The genes are TRBV10-1 and TRBJ2-6; D gene uncertain. The V and J ends lost 2 bases and 3 bases respectively, with 5 bases between them. Germline assignment: CDR1 WNHNN and CDR2 SYGVQD (reference sequence). The CDR3 consists of 14 residues.

This chain links TRBV5-4 with TRBJ2-1, with D unclear. This CDR3 is built from 11 residues. Germline loops: CDR1 SGHNT, CDR2 YYREEE (reference sequence). Trimming stripped 2 bases from V and 9 bases from J, with 6 bases between. The CDR3 sequence: CASSFGREQFF. The CDR3 DNA sequence: TGTGCCAGCAGCTTCGGGCGTGAGCAGTTCTTC.

The table lists this clone with a count of one. The rearrangement uses TRBV7-5 and TRBJ2-1; the D segment call TRBD2 is taken from the table without a DNA check. TRBV7-5 is marked as a pseudogene. The CDR3 is 21 amino acids. CDR3 loop: CARSRTPGLAGDLTGYNEQFF. The DNA of the CDR3 is TGTGCCAGAAGCCGAACGCCGGGACTAGCGGGTGACCTGACGGGTTACAATGAGCAGTTCTTC.

This chain joins TRBV7-9 and TRBJ2-3; no clear D. V gave up 6 bases and J gave up 6 bases, with 13 bases separating them. This CDR3 comprises 13 residues. CDR1 and CDR2 (germline): SEHNR, FQNEAQ (reference sequence). CDR3 loop: CASRFGPSDTQYF. DNA for the CDR3: TGTGCCAGCAGGTTCGGTCCTTCGGATACGCAGTATTTT.

The chain couples TRBV28 to TRBJ1-5, with a tentative D call TRBD1 (6 bases). Trimming removed 2 bases at V and 7 bases at J, with 12 bases between. Per the germline V gene, CDR1 is MDHEN and CDR2 is SYDVKM. This CDR3 contains 14 residues. CDR3 bases: TGTGCCAGCAGTTTAGTCAGGGGCGGACAGCCCCAGCATTTT. Protein sequence: CASSLVRGGQPQHF.

This chain connects TRBV9 to TRBJ2-1, with D possibly TRBD1 on 5 matching bases. Germline-derived CDR1 and CDR2 are SGDLS and YYNGEE. Between the trimmed V and J ends, which lost 1 base and 4 bases, there was a span of 15 bases. This CDR3 region has 16 residues. The CDR3 is CASSVRDSAQYNEQFF. The CDR3 DNA follows: TGTGCCAGCAGCGTACGCGACAGCGCCCAATACAATGAGCAGTTCTTC.

The chain is built from TRBV29-1 and TRBJ2-1; a possible D gene is TRBD2 (5 bases). CDR1 SQVTM and CDR2 ANQGSEA come from the germline V gene. The CDR3 is 17 residues long. V was clipped by 5 bases and J by 0 bases, with 20 bases between them. Here the CDR3 DNA reads TGCAGCGTTCATGCCCCGAACCCCGGGATCTCCTACAATGAGCAGTTCTTC. Protein: CSVHAPNPGISYNEQFF.

The rearrangement links TRBV6-5 to TRBJ1-2, with D possibly matching TRBD1 (6 bases). V dropped 6 bases and J dropped 8 bases, with 22 bases sitting between them. The CDR3 has 15 residues. Germline CDR1 is MNHEY and CDR2 is SVGAGI. CDR3 sequence (DNA): TGTGCCAGCAGCCCCCGGGGGCAAGGGGCAGGGGGCTACACCTTC. Translated: CASSPRGQGAGGYTF.

The genes are TRBV27 and TRBJ2-7, with 7 bases matching TRBD2. Germline CDR1 reads MNHEY; CDR2 reads SMNVEV (reference sequence). The J segment lost 4 bases and the V segment lost 3 bases, leaving 3 bases of the junction unmatched. The CDR3 consists of 13 residues. CDR3 region: CASSFGTIYEQYF. CDR3 nucleotide sequence: TGTGCCAGCAGTTTCGGGACTATTTACGAGCAGTACTTC.

This chain links TRBV9 with TRBJ2-5; 11 bases are shared with TRBD2. V trimming: 3 bases; J trimming: 5 bases; junction bases outside the gene matches: 6. Germline CDR1 SGDLS, CDR2 YYNGEE. The CDR3 has 15 amino acids. The DNA of the CDR3 is TGTGCCAGCAGCGGTAGCGGGAGGGTGGCCGAGACCCAGTACTTC. Its translation is CASSGSGRVAETQYF.

The V gene is TRBV18, the J gene TRBJ2-1; D gene unclear. V was shortened by 0 bases and J by 7 bases, with 13 bases between the two germline ends. This CDR3 has 15 amino acids. Germline V gene data show CDR1 as KGHSH and CDR2 as LQKENI. The CDR3 reads CASSPPGPKRNEQFF. The CDR3 DNA sequence: TGTGCCAGCTCACCACCCGGGCCCAAGAGGAATGAGCAGTTCTTC.

This rearrangement joins TRBV6-1 to TRBJ2-7, with D possibly matching TRBD1 (5 bases). The V end was cut by 6 bases, the J end by 12 bases, with 15 bases between. The CDR3 extends over 11 amino acids. Germline V gene data show CDR1 as MNHNS and CDR2 as SASEGT. CDR3 sequence reads: CASREKLGAYF. The CDR3 nucleotides read TGTGCCAGCAGGGAGAAACTTGGGGCGTACTTC.

The CDR3 DNA reads TGTGCCAGCAGCGTAGGCGGGACAGGGAGTCTACCGTACCAAGAGACCCAGTACTTC. Translated, it gives CASSVGGTGSLPYQETQYF. The chain uses TRBV9 and TRBJ2-5; 9 nucleotides align to TRBD1. J was trimmed by 0 bases and V by 0 bases; bases with no gene match: 12. The germline gives CDR1 SGDLS, CDR2 YYNGEE. This CDR3 spans 19 amino acids. Filled out from reference TRBV9 and TRBJ2-5, the complete variable domain reads DSGVTQTPKHLITATGQRVTLRCSPRSGDLSVYWYQQSLDQGLQFLIQYYNGEERAKGNILERFSAQQFPDLHSELNLSSLELGDSALYFCASSVGGTGSLPYQETQYFGPGTRLLVL.

The J gene is TRBJ2-1, the V gene TRBV10-2; D might be TRBD2 (6 bases). V was clipped by 8 bases and J by 3 bases, with 17 bases between them. This CDR3 has 15 amino acids. Germline V gene sequence: CDR1 WSHSY, CDR2 SAAADI. The CDR3, as DNA: TGCGCCAGCGGCCTTATTTTGGGAGGCTACAATGAGCAGTTCTTC. It specifies CASGLILGGYNEQFF.

This clone came up once. The chain employs TRBV5-1 and TRBJ1-4, with a weak D call TRBD1 (5 bases). V was shortened by 0 bases and J by 0 bases, with 9 bases between the two germline ends. This CDR3 spans 16 amino acids. Germline V gene data show CDR1 as SGHRS and CDR2 as YFSETQ. The chain's CDR3 is CASSLDGGATNEKLFF. In nucleotides, the CDR3 is TGCGCCAGCAGCTTGGATGGGGGAGCAACTAATGAAAAACTGTTTTTT. Full variable domain (remainder filled in from reference TRBV5-1 and TRBJ1-4): KAGVTQTPRYLIKTRGQQVTLSCSPISGHRSVSWYQQTPGQGLQFLFEYFSETQRNKGNFPGRFSGRQFSNSRSEMNVSTLELGDSALYLCASSLDGGATNEKLFFGSGTQLSVL.

The chain uses TRBV12-5 and TRBJ2-1; D may match TRBD1 or TRBD2 (5 bases each). Trimming took off 1 base at V and 4 bases at J, with 11 bases between the two ends. The germline V gene has CDR1 LGHNT and CDR2 FRNRAP. The CDR3 covers 15 residues. CDR3 amino acids: CASGLAGTGYNEQFF. The CDR3 DNA reads as TGTGCTAGTGGTTTGGCGGGGACGGGTTACAATGAGCAGTTCTTC.

The V gene is TRBV7-3, the J gene TRBJ2-2; D not resolved. CDR1 and CDR2 from the germline V gene are SGHTA and FQGTGA. V was shortened by 1 base and J by 7 bases, with 7 bases between the two germline ends. The CDR3 spans 13 residues. DNA for the CDR3: TGTGCCAGCAGCTTAAGGGTCCACGGGGAGCTGTTTTTT. It codes for CASSLRVHGELFF.